Sequencing of this T cell receptor beta chain was carried out in a study of T-cell reconstitution after alpha-beta-depleted transplantation in children. Researchers prepared the TCRbeta library using unique molecular identifiers, the study reports. TCRdb independently ran MiXCR on the PCR reads; one entry per CDR3 protein. The data show about 690,000 distinct CDR3 sequences, roughly 15% seen once. The count of this clonotype is one. Trimming pared 6 bases from V and 5 bases from J, leaving 17 bases between. This CDR3 spans 15 amino acids. CDR1 is SGHNT and CDR2 is YENEEA in the germline V gene. The receptor was isolated from a human donor who donated a stem cell graft to a child with acute myeloid leukemia. This chain connects TRBV11-3 to TRBJ2-1; D assignment may be TRBD1 or TRBD2 (5 bases each). This specimen consisted of PBMCs from the stem cell graft donor, obtained from the stem cell graft. CDR3 coding DNA: TGTGCCAGCAGTTCGCCCGGGTCGGGGCACAATGAGCAGTTCTTC. Amino acid sequence: CASSSPGSGHNEQFF.